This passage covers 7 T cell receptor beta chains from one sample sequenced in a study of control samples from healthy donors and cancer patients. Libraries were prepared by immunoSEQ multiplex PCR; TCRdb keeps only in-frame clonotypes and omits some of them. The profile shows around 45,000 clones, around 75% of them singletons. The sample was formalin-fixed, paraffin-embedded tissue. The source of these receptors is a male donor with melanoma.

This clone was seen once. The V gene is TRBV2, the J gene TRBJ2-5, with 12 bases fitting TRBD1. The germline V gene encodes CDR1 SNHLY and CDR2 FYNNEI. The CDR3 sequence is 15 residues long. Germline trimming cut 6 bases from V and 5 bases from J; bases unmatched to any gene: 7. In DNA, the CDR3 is TGTGCCAGCAGAGAACGGGACAGGGGGCCTGAGACCCAGTACTTC. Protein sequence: CASRERDRGPETQYF.

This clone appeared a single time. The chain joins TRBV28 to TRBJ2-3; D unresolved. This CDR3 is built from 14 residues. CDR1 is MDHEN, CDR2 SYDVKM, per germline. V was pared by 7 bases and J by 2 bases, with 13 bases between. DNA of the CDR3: TGTGCCAGCACCCTAAATCTGTTCACAGATACGCAGTATTTT. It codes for CASTLNLFTDTQYF.

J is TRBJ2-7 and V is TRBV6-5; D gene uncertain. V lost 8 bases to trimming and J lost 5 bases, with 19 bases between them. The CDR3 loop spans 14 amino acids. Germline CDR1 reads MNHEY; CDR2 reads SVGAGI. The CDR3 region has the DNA TGTGCCAGCGTATACGTAGCCGGGTTTGACGAGCAGTACTTC. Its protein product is CASVYVAGFDEQYF.

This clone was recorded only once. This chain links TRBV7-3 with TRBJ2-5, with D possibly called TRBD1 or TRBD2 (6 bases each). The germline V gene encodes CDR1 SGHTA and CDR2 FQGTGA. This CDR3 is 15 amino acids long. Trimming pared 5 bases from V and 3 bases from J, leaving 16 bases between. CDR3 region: CASSPGTRGEETQYF. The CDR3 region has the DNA TGTGCCAGCAGCCCGGGGACAAGGGGGGAAGAGACCCAGTACTTC.

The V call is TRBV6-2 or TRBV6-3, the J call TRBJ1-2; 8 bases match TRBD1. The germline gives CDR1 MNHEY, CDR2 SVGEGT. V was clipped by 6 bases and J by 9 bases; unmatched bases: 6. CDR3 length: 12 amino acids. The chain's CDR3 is CASSNWTGRYTF. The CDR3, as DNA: TGTGCCAGCAGCAACTGGACAGGGCGCTACACCTTC.

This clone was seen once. Written as DNA, the CDR3 is TGTGCCATCAGTGAGTCCAGGGGAGGAAACACCATATATTTT. Translated: CAISESRGGNTIYF. The rearrangement uses TRBV10-3 and TRBJ1-3; D is perhaps TRBD1 (6 bases). Germline-derived CDR1 and CDR2 are ENHRY and SYGVKD. The CDR3 consists of 14 residues. The V and J ends lost 0 bases and 4 bases respectively, with 7 bases between them.

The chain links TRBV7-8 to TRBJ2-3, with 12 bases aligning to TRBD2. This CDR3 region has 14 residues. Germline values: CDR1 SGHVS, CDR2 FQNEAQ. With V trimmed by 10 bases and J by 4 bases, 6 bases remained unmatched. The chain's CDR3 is CATRLAGAPDTQYF. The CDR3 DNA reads TGTGCCACCAGACTAGCGGGAGCCCCAGATACGCAGTATTTT.